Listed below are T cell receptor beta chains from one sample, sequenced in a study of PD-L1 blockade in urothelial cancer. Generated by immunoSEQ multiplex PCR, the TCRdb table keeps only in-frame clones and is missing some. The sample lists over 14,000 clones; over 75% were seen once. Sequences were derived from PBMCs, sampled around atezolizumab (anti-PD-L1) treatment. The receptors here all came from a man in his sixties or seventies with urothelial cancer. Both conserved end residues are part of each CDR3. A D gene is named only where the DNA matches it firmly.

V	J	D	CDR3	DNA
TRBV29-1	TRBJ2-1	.	CSVVLGPEQFF	TGCAGCGTTGTGTTGGGGCCTGAGCAGTTCTTC
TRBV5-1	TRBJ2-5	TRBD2	CASSLVLAGQETQYF	TGCGCCAGCAGCTTGGTGTTAGCGGGGCAAGAGACCCAGTACTTC
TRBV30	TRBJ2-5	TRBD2	CAWRNLLAGIGETQYF	TGTGCCTGGAGGAACCTACTAGCGGGCATCGGGGAGACCCAGTACTTC
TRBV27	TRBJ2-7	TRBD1	CASSPDRGRREQYF	TGTGCCAGCAGCCCGGACAGGGGGCGGCGCGAGCAGTACTTC
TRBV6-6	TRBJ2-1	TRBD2	CASSWGSGGANEQFF	TGTGCCAGCAGTTGGGGGAGCGGGGGGGCGAATGAGCAGTTCTTC
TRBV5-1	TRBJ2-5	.	CASSRTEETQYF	TGCGCCAGCAGTAGGACAGAAGAGACCCAGTACTTC
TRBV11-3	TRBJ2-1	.	CASSTSGPNEQFF	TGTGCCAGCAGCACCAGCGGACCCAATGAGCAGTTCTTC
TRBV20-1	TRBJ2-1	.	CSARDREKQFF	TGCAGTGCTAGAGATCGAGAGAAGCAGTTCTTC
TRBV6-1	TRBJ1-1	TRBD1	CASIWDRGLNTEAFF	TGTGCCAGCATATGGGACAGGGGGCTTAACACTGAAGCTTTCTTT
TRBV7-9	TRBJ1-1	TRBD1	CASSSTGLGDTEAFF	TGTGCCAGCAGCTCGACAGGGCTGGGGGACACTGAAGCTTTCTTT
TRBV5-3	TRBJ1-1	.	CARSLHTEAFF	TGTGCCAGAAGCCTCCACACTGAAGCTTTCTTT
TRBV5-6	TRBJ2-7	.	CASSLVGALYEQYF	TGTGCCAGCAGCTTGGTGGGGGCCCTCTACGAGCAGTACTTC